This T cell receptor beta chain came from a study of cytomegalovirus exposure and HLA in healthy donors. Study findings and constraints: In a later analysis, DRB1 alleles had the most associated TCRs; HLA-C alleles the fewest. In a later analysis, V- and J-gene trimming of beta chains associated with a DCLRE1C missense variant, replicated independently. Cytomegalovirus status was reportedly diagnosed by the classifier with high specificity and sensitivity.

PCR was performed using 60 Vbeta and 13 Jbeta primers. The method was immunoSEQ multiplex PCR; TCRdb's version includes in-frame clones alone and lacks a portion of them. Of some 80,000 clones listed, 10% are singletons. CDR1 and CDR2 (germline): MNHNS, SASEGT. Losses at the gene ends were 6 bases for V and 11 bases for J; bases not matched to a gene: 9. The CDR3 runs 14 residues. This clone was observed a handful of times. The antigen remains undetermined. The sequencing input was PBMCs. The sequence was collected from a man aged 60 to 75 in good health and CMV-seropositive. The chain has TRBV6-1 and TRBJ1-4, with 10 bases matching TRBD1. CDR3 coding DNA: TGTGCCAGCAGGCCGGGACAGGGGATTGATAAACTGTTTTTT. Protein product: CASRPGQGIDKLFF.